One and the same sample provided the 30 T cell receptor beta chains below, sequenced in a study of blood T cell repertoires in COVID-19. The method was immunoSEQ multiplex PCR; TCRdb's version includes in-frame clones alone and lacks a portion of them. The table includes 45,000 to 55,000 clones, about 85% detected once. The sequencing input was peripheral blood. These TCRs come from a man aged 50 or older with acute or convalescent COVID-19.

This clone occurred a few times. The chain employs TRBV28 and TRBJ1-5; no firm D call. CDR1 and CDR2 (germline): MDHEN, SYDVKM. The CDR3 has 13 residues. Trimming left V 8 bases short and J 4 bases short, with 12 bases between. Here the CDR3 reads CASALGNNQPQHF. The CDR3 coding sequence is TGTGCCAGCGCGCTCGGGAATAATCAGCCCCAGCATTTT.

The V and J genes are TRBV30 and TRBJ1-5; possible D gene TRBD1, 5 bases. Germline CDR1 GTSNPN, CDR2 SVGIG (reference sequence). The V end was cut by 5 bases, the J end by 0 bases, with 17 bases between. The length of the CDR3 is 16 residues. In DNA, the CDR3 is TGTGCCTGGGCCAGTCGGGGGGGAGATAGCAATCAGCCCCAGCATTTT. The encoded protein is CAWASRGGDSNQPQHF.

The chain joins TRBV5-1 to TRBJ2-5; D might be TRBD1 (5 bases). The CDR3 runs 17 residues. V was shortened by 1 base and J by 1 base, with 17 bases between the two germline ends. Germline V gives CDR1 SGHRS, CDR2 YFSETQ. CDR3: CASSLSGQGITQETQYF. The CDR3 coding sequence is TGCGCCAGCAGCTTGTCGGGTCAGGGTATAACCCAAGAGACCCAGTACTTC.

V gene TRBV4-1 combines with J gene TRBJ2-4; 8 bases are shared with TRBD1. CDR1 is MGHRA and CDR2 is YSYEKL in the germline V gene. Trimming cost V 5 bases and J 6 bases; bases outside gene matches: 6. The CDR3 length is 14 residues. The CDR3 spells CASSSGTGGNIQYF. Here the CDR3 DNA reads TGCGCCAGCAGCTCCGGGACAGGTGGAAACATTCAGTACTTC.

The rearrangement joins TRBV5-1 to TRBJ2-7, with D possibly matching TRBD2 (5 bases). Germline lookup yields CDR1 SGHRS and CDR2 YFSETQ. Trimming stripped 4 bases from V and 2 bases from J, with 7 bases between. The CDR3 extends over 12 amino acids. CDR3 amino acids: CASSEGTYEQYF. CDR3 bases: TGCGCCAGCAGCGAGGGTACCTACGAGCAGTACTTC.

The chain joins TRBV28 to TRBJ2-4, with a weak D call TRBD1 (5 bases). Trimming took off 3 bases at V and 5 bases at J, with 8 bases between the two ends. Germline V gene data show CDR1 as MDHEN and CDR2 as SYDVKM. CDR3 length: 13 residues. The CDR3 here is CASSFPRENIQYF. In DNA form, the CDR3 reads TGTGCCAGCAGTTTCCCCAGGGAAAACATTCAGTACTTC. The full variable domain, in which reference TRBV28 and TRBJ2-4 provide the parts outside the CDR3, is DVKVTQSSRYLVKRTGEKVFLECVQDMDHENMFWYRQDPGLGLRLIYFSYDVKMKEKGDIPEGYSVSREKKERFSLILESASTNQTSMYLCASSFPRENIQYFGAGTRLSVL.

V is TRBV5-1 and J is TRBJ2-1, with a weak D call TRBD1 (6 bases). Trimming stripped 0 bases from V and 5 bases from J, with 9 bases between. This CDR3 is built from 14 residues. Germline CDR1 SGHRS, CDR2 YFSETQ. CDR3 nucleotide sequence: TGCGCCAGCAGCTTGGGACAGGAAAACAATGAGCAGTTCTTC. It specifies CASSLGQENNEQFF.

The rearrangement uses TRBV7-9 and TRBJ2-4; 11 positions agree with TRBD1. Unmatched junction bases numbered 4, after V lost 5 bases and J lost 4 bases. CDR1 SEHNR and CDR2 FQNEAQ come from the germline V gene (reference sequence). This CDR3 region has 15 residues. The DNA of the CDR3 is TGTGCCAGCAGCCCTCGGGACAGGGGGAAAAACATTCAGTACTTC. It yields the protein CASSPRDRGKNIQYF.

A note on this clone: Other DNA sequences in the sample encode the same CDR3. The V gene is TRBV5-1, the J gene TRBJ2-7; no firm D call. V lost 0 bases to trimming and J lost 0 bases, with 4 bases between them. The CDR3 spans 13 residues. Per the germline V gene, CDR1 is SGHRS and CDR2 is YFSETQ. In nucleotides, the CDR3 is TGCGCCAGCAGCTTGGCCAGCTCCTACGAGCAGTACTTC. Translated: CASSLASSYEQYF.

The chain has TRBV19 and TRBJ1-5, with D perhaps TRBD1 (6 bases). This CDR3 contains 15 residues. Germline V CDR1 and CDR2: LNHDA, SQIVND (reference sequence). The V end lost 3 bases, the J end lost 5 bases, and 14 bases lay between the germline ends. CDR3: CASSIDQGTYQPQHF. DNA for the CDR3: TGTGCCAGTAGTATTGATCAGGGGACGTATCAGCCCCAGCATTTT.

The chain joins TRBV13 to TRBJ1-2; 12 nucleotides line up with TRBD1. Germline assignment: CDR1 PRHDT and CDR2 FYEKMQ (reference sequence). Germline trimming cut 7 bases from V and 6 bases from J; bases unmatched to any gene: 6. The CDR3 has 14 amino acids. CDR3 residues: CASTPGQGADGYTF. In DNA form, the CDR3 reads TGTGCCAGCACCCCGGGACAGGGGGCGGATGGCTACACCTTC.

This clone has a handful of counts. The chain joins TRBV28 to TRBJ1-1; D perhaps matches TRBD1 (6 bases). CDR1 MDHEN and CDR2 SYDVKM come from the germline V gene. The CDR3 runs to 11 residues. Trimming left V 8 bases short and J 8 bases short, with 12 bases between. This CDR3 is CASYSQGEAFF. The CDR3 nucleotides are TGTGCCAGCTACTCCCAGGGGGAAGCTTTCTTT. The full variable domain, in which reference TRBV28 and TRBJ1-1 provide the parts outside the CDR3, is DVKVTQSSRYLVKRTGEKVFLECVQDMDHENMFWYRQDPGLGLRLIYFSYDVKMKEKGDIPEGYSVSREKKERFSLILESASTNQTSMYLCASYSQGEAFFGQGTRLTVV.

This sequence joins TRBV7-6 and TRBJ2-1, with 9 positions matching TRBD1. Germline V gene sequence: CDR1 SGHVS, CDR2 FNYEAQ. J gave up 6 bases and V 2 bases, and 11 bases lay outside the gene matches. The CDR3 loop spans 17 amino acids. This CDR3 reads CASSLYAPGTGTNEQFF. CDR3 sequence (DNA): TGTGCCAGCAGCTTATATGCCCCCGGGACAGGGACCAATGAGCAGTTCTTC.

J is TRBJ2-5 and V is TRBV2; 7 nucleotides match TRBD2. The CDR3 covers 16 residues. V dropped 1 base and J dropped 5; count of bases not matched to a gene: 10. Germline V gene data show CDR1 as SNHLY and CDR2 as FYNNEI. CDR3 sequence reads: CASSEGWGRARETQYF. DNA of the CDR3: TGTGCCAGCAGTGAAGGCTGGGGGAGGGCCCGGGAGACCCAGTACTTC.

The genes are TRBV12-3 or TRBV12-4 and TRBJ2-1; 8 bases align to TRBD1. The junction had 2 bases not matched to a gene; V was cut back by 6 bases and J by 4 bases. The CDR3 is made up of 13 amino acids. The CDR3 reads CASRGTGYNEQFF. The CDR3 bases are TGTGCCAGCAGGGGGACAGGATACAATGAGCAGTTCTTC.

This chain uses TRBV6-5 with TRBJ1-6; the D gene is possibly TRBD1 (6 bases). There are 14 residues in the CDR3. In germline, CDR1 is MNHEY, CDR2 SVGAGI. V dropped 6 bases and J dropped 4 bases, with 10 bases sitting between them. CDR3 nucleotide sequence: TGTGCCAGCAGCCGACAGGTTTATAATTCACCCCTCCACTTT. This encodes CASSRQVYNSPLHF.

The DNA for the CDR3 is TGTGCCAGCAGCCTACAACAGGGGGCGGTTAGCTACACCTTC. It translates to CASSLQQGAVSYTF. The chain links TRBV14 to TRBJ1-2, with 9 bases lining up with TRBD1. The germline gives CDR1 SGHDN, CDR2 FVKESK. V gave up 4 bases and J gave up 9 bases; unmatched junction bases: 9. The CDR3 extends over 14 amino acids.

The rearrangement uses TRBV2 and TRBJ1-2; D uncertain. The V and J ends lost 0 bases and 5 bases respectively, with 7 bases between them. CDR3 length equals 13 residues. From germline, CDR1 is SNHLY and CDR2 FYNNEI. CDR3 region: CASSEARIYGYTF. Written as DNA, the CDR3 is TGTGCCAGCAGTGAAGCGAGGATTTATGGCTACACCTTC. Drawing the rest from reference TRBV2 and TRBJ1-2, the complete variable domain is EPEVTQTPSHQVTQMGQEVILRCVPISNHLYFYWYRQILGQKVEFLVSFYNNEISEKSEIFDDQFSVERPDGSNFTLKIRSTKLEDSAMYFCASSEARIYGYTFGSGTRLTVV.

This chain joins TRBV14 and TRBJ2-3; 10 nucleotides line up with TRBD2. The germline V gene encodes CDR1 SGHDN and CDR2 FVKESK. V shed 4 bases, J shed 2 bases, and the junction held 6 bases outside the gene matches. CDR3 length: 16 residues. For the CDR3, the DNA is TGTGCCAGCAGCCGCCGGACTAGCGGAAACACAGATACGCAGTATTTT. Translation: CASSRRTSGNTDTQYF. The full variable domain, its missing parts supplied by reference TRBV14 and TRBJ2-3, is EAGVTQFPSHSVIEKGQTVTLRCDPISGHDNLYWYRRVMGKEIKFLLHFVKESKQDESGMPNNRFLAERTGGTYSTLKVQPAELEDSGVYFCASSRRTSGNTDTQYFGPGTRLTVL.

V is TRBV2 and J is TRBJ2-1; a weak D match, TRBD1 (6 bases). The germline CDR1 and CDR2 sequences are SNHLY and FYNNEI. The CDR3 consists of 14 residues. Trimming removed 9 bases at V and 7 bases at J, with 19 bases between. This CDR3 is CARPAEDRPNEQFF. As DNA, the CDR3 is TGTGCCAGACCCGCCGAGGACAGACCGAATGAGCAGTTCTTC.

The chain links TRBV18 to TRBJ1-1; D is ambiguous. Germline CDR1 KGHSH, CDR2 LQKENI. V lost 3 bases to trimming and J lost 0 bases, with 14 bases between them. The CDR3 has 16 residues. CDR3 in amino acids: CASSPAVTTMNTEAFF. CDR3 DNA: TGTGCCAGCTCACCCGCAGTCACCACAATGAACACTGAAGCTTTCTTT.

Here the CDR3 reads CASSDARVYGYTF. The DNA for the CDR3 is TGTGCCAGCAGTGATGCCAGGGTCTATGGCTACACCTTC. The V gene is TRBV12-3 or TRBV12-4, the J gene TRBJ1-2, with D possibly being TRBD1 (5 bases). V lost 5 bases and J 4 bases, leaving 11 bases between the germline ends. The CDR3 sequence is 13 residues long.

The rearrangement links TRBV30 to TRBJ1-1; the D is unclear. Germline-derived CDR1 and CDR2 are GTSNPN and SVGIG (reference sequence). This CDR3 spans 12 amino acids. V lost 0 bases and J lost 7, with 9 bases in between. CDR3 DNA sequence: TGTGCCTGGAGTGTGATTAGATATGAAGCTTTCTTT. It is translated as CAWSVIRYEAFF.

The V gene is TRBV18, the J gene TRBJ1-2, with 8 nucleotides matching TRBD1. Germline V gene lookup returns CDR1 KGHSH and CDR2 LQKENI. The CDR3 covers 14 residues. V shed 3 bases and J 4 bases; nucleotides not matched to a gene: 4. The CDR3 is CASSPVTGAYGYTF. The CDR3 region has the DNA TGTGCCAGCTCACCGGTGACAGGGGCCTATGGCTACACCTTC.

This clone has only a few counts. The CDR3 spells CASSQGTGPQHF. The CDR3, as DNA: TGTGCCAGTAGTCAGGGTACTGGGCCCCAGCATTTT. V usage is TRBV19 and J usage is TRBJ1-5; a possible D gene is TRBD1 (5 bases). CDR1 and CDR2 from the germline V gene are LNHDA and SQIVND (reference sequence). The CDR3 has 12 residues. V lost 5 bases to trimming and J lost 9 bases, with 11 bases between them.

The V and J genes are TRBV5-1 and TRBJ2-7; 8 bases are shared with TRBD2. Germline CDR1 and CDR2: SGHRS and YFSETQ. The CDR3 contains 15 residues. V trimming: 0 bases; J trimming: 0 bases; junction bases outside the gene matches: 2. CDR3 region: CASSLGLAGSYEQYF. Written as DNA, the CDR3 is TGCGCCAGCAGCTTGGGGCTAGCGGGCTCCTACGAGCAGTACTTC.

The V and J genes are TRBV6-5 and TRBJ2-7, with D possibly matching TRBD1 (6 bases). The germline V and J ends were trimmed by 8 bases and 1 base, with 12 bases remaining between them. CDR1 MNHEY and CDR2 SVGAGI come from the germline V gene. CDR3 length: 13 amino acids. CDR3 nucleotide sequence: TGTGCCAGCGTGTCAGGGGAGTCCTACGAGCAGTACTTC. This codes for CASVSGESYEQYF.

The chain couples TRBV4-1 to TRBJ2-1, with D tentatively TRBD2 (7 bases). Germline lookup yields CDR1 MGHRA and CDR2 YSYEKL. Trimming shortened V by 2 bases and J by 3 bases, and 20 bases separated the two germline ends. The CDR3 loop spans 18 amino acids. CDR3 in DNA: TGCGCCAGCAGCCAACCTAGGAGGGGGGGGGCCGTCTACAATGAGCAGTTCTTC. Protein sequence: CASSQPRRGGAVYNEQFF.

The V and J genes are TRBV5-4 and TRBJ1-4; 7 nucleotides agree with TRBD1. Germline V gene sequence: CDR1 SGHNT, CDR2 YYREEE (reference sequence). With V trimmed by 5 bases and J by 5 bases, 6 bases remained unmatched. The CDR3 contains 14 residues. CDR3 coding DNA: TGTGCCAGCAGTTCTGACAGGGTCAATGAAAAACTGTTTTTT. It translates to CASSSDRVNEKLFF. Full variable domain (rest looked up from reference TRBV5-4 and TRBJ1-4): ETGVTQSPTHLIKTRGQQVTLRCSSQSGHNTVSWYQQALGQGPQFIFQYYREEENGRGNFPPRFSGLQFPNYSSELNVNALELDDSALYLCASSSDRVNEKLFFGSGTQLSVL.

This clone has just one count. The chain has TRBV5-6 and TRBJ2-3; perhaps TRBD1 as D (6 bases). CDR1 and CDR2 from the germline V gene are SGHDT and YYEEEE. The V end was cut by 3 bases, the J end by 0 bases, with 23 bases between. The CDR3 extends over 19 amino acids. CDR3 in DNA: TGTGCCAGCAGCTCCATTGGGCACGTTTGGACAGCTAGCACAGATACGCAGTATTTT. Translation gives CASSSIGHVWTASTDTQYF.